The clone carrying this TCR beta chain was detected many times. Its antigen is not known. This sample stems from a study of beta chain features in type 1 diabetes. Expressed TCRB transcripts were sequenced after all isolated RNA was converted to cDNA. Assay: immunoSEQ multiplex PCR; the TCRdb copy retains only in-frame clones and omits some. This table holds about 130,000 clones, about 9.2% found once. Germline V gives CDR1 SQVTM, CDR2 ANQGSEA. After removal of 6 bases from V and 6 bases from J, the junction contained 3 bases not matched to a gene. This CDR3 has 11 residues. Study-wide points: Naive, central memory and regulatory TCRB repertoires appeared more similar among patients than healthy donors.

The source material was central memory CD4+ T cells from blood. The source is a man aged 18 to 30 in good health. The chain employs TRBV29-1 and TRBJ2-7, with TRBD1 matching over 9 bases. The CDR3 coding sequence is TGCAGCGTGGGACAGGGAAGCGAGCAGTACTTC. This gives the protein CSVGQGSEQYF.